A single sample gave rise to the 14 T cell receptor beta chains below, sequenced in a study of blood T cell repertoires in COVID-19. Some clones are missing from TCRdb's copy, which holds only in-frame ones; the method was immunoSEQ multiplex PCR. This sample has about 150,000 clones; about 85% occur once, and the top ten carry 0.63%. Input material: peripheral blood. These receptor sequences come from a man aged 60 to 75 with COVID-19, enrolled during active disease.

This clone was found a few times. The chain recombines TRBV27 with TRBJ1-1, with a possible D match to TRBD1 (6 bases). This CDR3 comprises 13 residues. V lost 6 bases, J lost 7 bases, and 15 bases lay in between. Germline values: CDR1 MNHEY, CDR2 SMNVEV (reference sequence). The CDR3: CASSRNRVGEAFF. The CDR3 nucleotides are TGTGCCAGCAGCCGAAACAGGGTTGGTGAAGCTTTCTTT.

The chain recombines TRBV28 with TRBJ1-6, with D unclear. The germline V and J ends were trimmed by 3 bases and 7 bases, with 10 bases remaining between them. There are 14 residues in the CDR3. Germline loops: CDR1 MDHEN, CDR2 SYDVKM. In nucleotides, the CDR3 is TGTGCCAGCAGTTTTCTGCACATGAATTCACCCCTCCACTTT. Its translation: CASSFLHMNSPLHF.

The chain uses TRBV30 and TRBJ1-5; no firm D call. This CDR3 comprises 13 residues. Per the germline V gene, CDR1 is GTSNPN and CDR2 is SVGIG (reference sequence). V lost 0 bases and J lost 1, with 4 bases in between. CDR3 coding DNA: TGTGCCTGGAGTGTGTCGAGCAATCAGCCCCAGCATTTT. As protein: CAWSVSSNQPQHF.

The chain combines TRBV6-5 with TRBJ1-2; the match to TRBD1 covers 9 bases. V lost 0 bases to trimming and J lost 3 bases; unmatched junction nucleotides: 2. The V gene's germline CDR1 is MNHEY and CDR2 SVGAGI. The CDR3 consists of 15 residues. The DNA of the CDR3 is TGTGCCAGCAGTTACTCGAGACAGGGGGACTATGGCTACACCTTC. Translation: CASSYSRQGDYGYTF.

This clone was found a few times. This sequence joins TRBV6-6 and TRBJ1-2; D remains ambiguous. V shed 5 bases and J shed 8 bases, with 18 bases lying between them. This CDR3 contains 14 residues. Germline V gives CDR1 MNHNY, CDR2 SVGAGI (reference sequence). The CDR3 loop is CASSPTRVSEGYTF. The CDR3 DNA sequence: TGTGCCAGCAGTCCGACTAGGGTATCGGAAGGCTACACCTTC.

The V and J genes are TRBV27 and TRBJ2-1; tentative D call: TRBD1 (5 bases). Germline lookup yields CDR1 MNHEY and CDR2 SMNVEV (reference sequence). V was clipped by 6 bases and J by 7 bases, with 13 bases between them. The CDR3 totals 13 residues. CDR3 nucleotide sequence: TGTGCCAGCAGACGGGCCTCAGGGAATGAGCAGTTCTTC. It specifies CASRRASGNEQFF.

The rearrangement links TRBV7-2 to TRBJ1-5; 8 bases agree with TRBD1. Germline trimming cut 5 bases from V and 5 bases from J; bases unmatched to any gene: 5. This CDR3 has 14 amino acids. Per the germline V gene, CDR1 is SGHTA and CDR2 is FQGNSA. The CDR3 loop reads CASSPGQGYQPQHF. The CDR3, as DNA: TGTGCCAGCAGCCCCGGACAGGGCTATCAGCCCCAGCATTTT.

The chain links TRBV28 to TRBJ1-6; D is possibly TRBD1 (5 bases). Germline values: CDR1 MDHEN, CDR2 SYDVKM. The CDR3 has 17 residues. The V end lost 7 bases, the J end lost 5 bases, and 21 bases lay between the germline ends. Here the CDR3 DNA reads TGTGCCAGCAAGGGGCCAAATCGGGCAGGGAATAATTCACCCCTCCACTTT. Translating it yields CASKGPNRAGNNSPLHF.

This clone has a handful of counts. Other DNA sequences in this specimen translate into the identical CDR3. The chain joins TRBV12-3 or TRBV12-4 to TRBJ1-1; a possible D gene is TRBD1 (5 bases). V dropped 6 bases and J dropped 0 bases, with 8 bases sitting between them. The CDR3 sequence is 13 residues long. The CDR3 nucleotides are TGTGCCAGCAGCGACAGCGTGAACACTGAAGCTTTCTTT. Amino acid sequence: CASSDSVNTEAFF.

This chain connects TRBV7-2 to TRBJ1-4, with D possibly being TRBD1 (5 bases). V was clipped by 1 base and J by 7 bases, with 13 bases between them. The CDR3 has 15 residues. Looked up from germline, CDR1 is SGHTA and CDR2 is FQGNSA. Written as DNA, the CDR3 is TGTGCCAGCAGCTTAGAGGGGCTATTGGGTGAAAAACTGTTTTTT. Amino acids: CASSLEGLLGEKLFF.

This chain links TRBV10-3 with TRBJ2-2, with a tentative D call TRBD2 (6 bases). V gave up 6 bases and J gave up 2 bases, with 13 bases separating them. Germline V gene data show CDR1 as ENHRY and CDR2 as SYGVKD. The CDR3 is 15 residues long. CDR3 sequence reads: CAIREGLANTGELFF. Written as DNA, the CDR3 is TGTGCCATCAGAGAGGGACTTGCAAACACCGGGGAGCTGTTTTTT.

J is TRBJ2-7 and V is TRBV14; D not certain. The CDR3 has 12 amino acids. Germline-derived CDR1 and CDR2 are SGHDN and FVKESK. V was cut by 3 bases and J by 3 bases, with 6 bases left in between. This chain's CDR3 is CASSHTVYEQYF. The CDR3 coding sequence is TGTGCCAGCAGCCACACGGTCTACGAGCAGTACTTC.

This clone was detected a few times. This chain joins TRBV6-5 and TRBJ1-1; tentative D call: TRBD1 (5 bases). CDR3 length: 14 residues. Germline loops: CDR1 MNHEY, CDR2 SVGAGI. Trimming cost V 0 bases and J 5 bases, with 10 bases left between them. CDR3 DNA sequence: TGTGCCAGCAGTTACTCTGTGCGGGGGACTGAAGCTTTCTTT. This sequence encodes CASSYSVRGTEAFF.

The rearrangement uses TRBV7-2 and TRBJ2-4, with 13 bases that match TRBD2. The CDR3 contains 15 residues. With 5 bases clipped from V and 4 bases from J, the junction kept 2 bases outside the gene matches. Germline loops: CDR1 SGHTA, CDR2 FQGNSA. The CDR3 region has the DNA TGTGCCAGCAGCCAACTAGCGGGGGGGAAAAACATTCAGTACTTC. The encoded protein is CASSQLAGGKNIQYF.